This T cell receptor (beta chain) was observed in a study of cytomegalovirus exposure and HLA in healthy donors (dated by TCRdb to about 2017). Background on the whole study: In an earlier analysis of approximately 640 of the donors, approximately 300 Gb of sequence data and 117 million unique TCR beta sequences from about 190 million T cells were reported. Donor age, sex, ethnicity and CMV serostatus were collected together with the repertoire data. All discovery cohort repertoires had been generated on a single sequencing platform. To predict cytomegalovirus infection status, the study brought together high-throughput TCR immunosequencing, statistical association of individual TCRs with disease status, and machine learning. Among the roughly 430 genotyped donors, around 81% belonged to the genetic ancestry cluster associated with self-reported Caucasian donors. Roughly 300 gigabases of sequencing data and approximately 84 million unique TCR sequences were included in an early release covering about 700 HLA-typed donors. The study used immunosequencing to profile the T cell repertoires of 600 to 850 subjects and linked those repertoires to cytomegalovirus serostatus. In a later analysis, previously published TCR beta repertoires from about 670 donors were re-analyzed and high-resolution HLA genotyping was added so that TCR occurrence patterns could be studied. Rather than drawing on any new phenotypic data, the later analysis identified candidate immune exposures from TCR beta sequences and the way those sequences occurred across donors. Among some 410 genotyped donors of the cohort, an average of approximately 200,000 unique TCR beta nucleotide sequences was sequenced per donor, of which approximately 18% were non-productive. The number of donors typed differed by locus, with 629-630 for A, B, C, DRB1 and DQB1, roughly 520 for DQA1, under 610 for DPA1, and around 460 for DPB1. Roughly five DR-DQ haplotypes were handled as single units for association and clustering because linkage in the cohort was strong. A separate validation cohort of some 130 different subjects was used in addition to the 666-subject first cohort. Class I and class II HLA loci were covered by the typing at four-digit resolution. To decide whether each TCR beta V gene segment behaved as functional or pseudogenic, an earlier analysis of several hundred of the donors relied on high-throughput TCR beta sequencing. A later genetic analysis took genome-wide SNP genotypes for about 65% of the roughly 670 donors and used that subset as a discovery cohort. The study aimed to test whether cataloging public T cell receptors could reveal signatures of past pathogen exposure. Study-level results and caveats: Across donors, most TCR sequences were observed very rarely, whereas some public TCRs were present in many individuals. Compared with the 666-donor mean, donors in an Asian-associated ancestry cluster had fewer N-insertions in productive TCRs, according to a later genetic analysis. Immune exposure information for the cohort was limited to CMV serostatus. A total of some 180 TCR beta chains were listed by the study as associated with cytomegalovirus. In vitro tests confirmed that a few of the cytomegalovirus-associated TCR beta chains recognize cytomegalovirus antigens. Only TCR beta chains were sequenced in this cohort, and the absence of alpha or paired-chain data limited detectable features. In a later analysis, HLA-associated TCR beta chains showed more clonal expansion and lower generation probabilities than non-associated chains that were equally common. According to a later analysis, most CMV-associated TCR beta chains appeared to be HLA-restricted, and the HLA associations seemed to be driven largely by CMV exposure. A further reported finding was that TCR beta sequences accurately predicted the HLA-A and HLA-B alleles for most subjects in the first cohort. It was suggested by the authors that the approach could potentially be generalized to other disease states and immunological phenotypes. The classifier was reported to diagnose cytomegalovirus status with high specificity and sensitivity in both the original and validation cohorts. Some IMGT-functional V segments, including TRBV6-2 and TRBV6-3, could not be told apart with the 87-base-pair reads, so those segments were excluded. The earlier analysis of nearly 600 of the donors excluded approximately 15 rarely observed V segments, including chromosome 9 orphons, because counts were too low. Specific HLA alleles were associated with 15,000 to 20,000 TCR beta sequences at a false discovery rate of 0.05 in a later analysis. Strong co-occurrence of HLA alleles, especially DR and DQ, made assigning TCR associations to individual alleles difficult. An earlier analysis of approximately 540 of the donors showed that most TCR beta V segments appeared in productive rearrangements either about 87% or about 30% of the time, which broadly matched IMGT annotations. In a later genetic analysis, a missense DCLRE1C variant was associated with V-gene and J-gene trimming of TCR beta chains, and the association was replicated in an independent cohort. Because HLA typing was unavailable for some donors at each locus, only the typed subset was used in association tests. Linkage disequilibrium might explain the correlated functional status among segregating V segments, but an unknown experimental factor could not be excluded. The presence/absence analyses assumed that sequencing depth was roughly uniform across donors, and that assumption may not be true. In a later analysis, the rate of TCR association differed among HLA loci, with DRB1 alleles having the most associated TCRs and HLA-C alleles having the fewest. A later analysis reported that several top co-occurrence clusters appeared linked to parvovirus B19, influenza, CMV and Epstein-Barr virus. A cluster of highly shared sequence variants was judged likely to be a technical artifact of the sequencing pipeline.

Based on the germline V gene, the CDR1 and CDR2 sequences are SNHLY and FYNNEI. From its cysteine to its phenylalanine, the CDR3 spans 16 amino acids. The read is trimmed to its CDR3 DNA, 48 bases read in frame from base 1. Germline trimming: 10 bases from V, 2 bases from J; junction bases outside gene matches: 9. The library was made by the immunoSEQ multiplex PCR assay. For the multiplex PCR, a mixture combining 60 forward primers for TCR Vbeta segments and 13 reverse primers for TCR Jbeta segments was used. A multiplex PCR assay on genomic DNA amplified the CDR3 region of rearranged TCR beta genes. The Illumina HiSeq System was used to sequence the amplified TCR beta libraries as 87-base-pair reads. From the authors' description of their analysis: A later analysis counted tens of millions of unique TCR beta chains across the 666 repertoires, and some 11 million of these chains were shared by at least two donors. To remove PCR and sequencing errors, raw reads were error-corrected and collapsed into unique sequences using a nearest-neighbor algorithm that merged closely related sequences. CDR3 sequences were aligned to IMGT reference sequences to assign V, D and J gene segments. For a sequence to be retained, a match of at least six nucleotides was required to both a V gene segment and a J gene segment. A rearrangement was called productive if the CDR3 had no stop codons and remained in frame with V and J, and every other rearrangement was called non-productive. Following IMGT convention, CDR3 was defined as the stretch from the second conserved V-encoded cysteine to the conserved J-encoded phenylalanine. In an earlier analysis of around 540 of the donors, sequences lacking an unambiguous match to a single V gene segment were excluded. In an earlier analysis of about 590 of the donors, a V segment was called functional when productive rearrangements were above 56.7%, and segregating when the standard deviation between donors exceeded 5%. A statistical classification framework was developed to diagnose cytomegalovirus status using the catalog of TCR beta chain sequences. In a later analysis, TCR nucleotide sequences were compared against IMGT/GENE-DB human TR gene sequences so that V and J genes could be assigned. A later analysis assigned CDR3 sequences and most-parsimonious VDJ recombination scenarios with the TCRdist pipeline. In a later analysis, each TCR beta chain was defined by its CDR3 amino acid sequence together with its V-gene family, and reads without a unique V-gene family were excluded. As a way to deal with suspected cross-contamination and a sequencing artifact, a later analysis dropped 592 nucleotide sequences that were highly shared and had low generation probability. In a later analysis, a clonal expansion index for each public chain was calculated from normalized within-repertoire ranks of inferred template counts. In a later analysis, generation probabilities were computed using a VDJ recombination model fitted to out-of-frame rearrangements, and the results were checked against IGoR. Hypergeometric tests were used in a later analysis to score TCR-TCR, TCR-HLA and TCR-CMV co-occurrence, with a repertoire-size bias correction applied to the TCR pairs. A later analysis estimated false discovery rates by permuting HLA or CMV assignments 20 times. A later analysis grouped co-occurring TCRs with DBSCAN, adding TCRdist sequence similarity when clustering within HLA-allele-positive subsets. Repertoires with fewer than 30,000 or more than 120,000 public chains, plus five repertoires with anomalous nucleotide sharing, were excluded from co-occurrence clustering. TCRdb holds this immuneACCESS table with in-frame rearrangements only. Some clones are missing; in checked studies, unresolved V genes explain under half, and the rest has no known cause. That table supplies the V and J calls and clone size; D and trimming were determined from the DNA. Present in this sample are 150,000 or so clones, over 75% of which were seen just once. Of the sample, around 5.6% is held by the ten largest clones.

This clone showed up just once. This clone's antigen is unknown. Base qualities are not at hand, and no much larger clone is one base apart. The cohort was made up of 666 healthy bone marrow donors. All cohort members were sampled while nominally healthy, although unrecorded immune exposures were likely present. The donor tested CMV seropositive, placing the donor among the 289 seropositive members of the cohort. Each donor provided a peripheral blood sample, and peripheral blood mononuclear cells were used for TCR beta sequencing. The Qiagen DNeasy Blood Extraction Kit was used to extract genomic DNA from the blood cell samples.

This chain joins TRBV2 to TRBJ2-6; TRBD2 fits 9 bases in the junction. This receptor was identified in a woman aged 40 to 49 in good health and CMV-seropositive. Sequencing was done on a sample of PBMCs. Here is the DNA: TGTGCCACCACCCGGGCTAGCGGGACTGGGGCCAACGTCCTGACTTTC. Translated, this is CATTRASGTGANVLTF.